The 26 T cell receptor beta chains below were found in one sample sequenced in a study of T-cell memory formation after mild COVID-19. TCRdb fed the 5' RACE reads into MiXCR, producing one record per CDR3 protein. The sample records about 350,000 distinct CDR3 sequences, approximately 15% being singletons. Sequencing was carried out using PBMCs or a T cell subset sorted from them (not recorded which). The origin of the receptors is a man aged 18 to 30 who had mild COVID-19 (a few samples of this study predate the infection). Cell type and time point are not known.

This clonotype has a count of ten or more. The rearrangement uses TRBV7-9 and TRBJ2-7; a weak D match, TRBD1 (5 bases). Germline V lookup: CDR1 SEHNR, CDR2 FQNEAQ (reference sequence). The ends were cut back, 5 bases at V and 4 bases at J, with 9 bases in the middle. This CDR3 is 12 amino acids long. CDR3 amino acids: CASSRRQYEQYF. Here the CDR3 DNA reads TGTGCCAGCAGCCGTAGACAGTACGAGCAGTACTTC.

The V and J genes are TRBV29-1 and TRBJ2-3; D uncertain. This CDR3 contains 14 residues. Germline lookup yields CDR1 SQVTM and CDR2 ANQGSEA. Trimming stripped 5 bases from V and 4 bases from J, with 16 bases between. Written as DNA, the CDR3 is TGCAGCGTTTCCCTCAATGTGGGGTCAGATACGCAGTATTTT. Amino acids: CSVSLNVGSDTQYF.

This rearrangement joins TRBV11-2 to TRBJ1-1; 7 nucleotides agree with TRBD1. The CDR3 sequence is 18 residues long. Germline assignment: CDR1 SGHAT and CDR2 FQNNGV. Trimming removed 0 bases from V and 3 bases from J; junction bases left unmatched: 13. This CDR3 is CASSLERTGGDWYTEAFF. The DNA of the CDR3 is TGTGCCAGCAGCTTAGAGAGGACAGGTGGGGATTGGTACACTGAAGCTTTCTTT.

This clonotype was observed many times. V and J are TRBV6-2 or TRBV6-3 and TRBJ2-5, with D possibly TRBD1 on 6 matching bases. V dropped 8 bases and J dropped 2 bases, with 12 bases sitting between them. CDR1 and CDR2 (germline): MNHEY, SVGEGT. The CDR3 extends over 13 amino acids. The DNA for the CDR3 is TGTGCCAGCGCGTGGGGGCCGCAAGAGACCCAGTACTTC. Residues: CASAWGPQETQYF.

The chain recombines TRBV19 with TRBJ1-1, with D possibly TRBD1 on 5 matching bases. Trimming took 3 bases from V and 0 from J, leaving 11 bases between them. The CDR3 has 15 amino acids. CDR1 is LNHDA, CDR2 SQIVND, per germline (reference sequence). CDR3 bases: TGTGCCAGTAGTATTACCGGGGCCCTGAACACTGAAGCTTTCTTT. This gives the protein CASSITGALNTEAFF.

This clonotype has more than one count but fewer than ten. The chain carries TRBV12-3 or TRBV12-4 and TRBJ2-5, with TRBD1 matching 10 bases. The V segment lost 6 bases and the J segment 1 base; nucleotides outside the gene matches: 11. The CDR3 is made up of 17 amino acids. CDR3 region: CASSSGSDRGGQETQYF. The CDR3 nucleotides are TGTGCCAGCAGCTCAGGATCGGACAGGGGGGGCCAAGAGACCCAGTACTTC.

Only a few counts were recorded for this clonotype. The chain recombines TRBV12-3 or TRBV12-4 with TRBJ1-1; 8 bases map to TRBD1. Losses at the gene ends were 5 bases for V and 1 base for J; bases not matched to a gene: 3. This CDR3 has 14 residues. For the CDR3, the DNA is TGTGCCAGCAGTAGTGACAGGGGGAACACTGAAGCTTTCTTT. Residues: CASSSDRGNTEAFF.

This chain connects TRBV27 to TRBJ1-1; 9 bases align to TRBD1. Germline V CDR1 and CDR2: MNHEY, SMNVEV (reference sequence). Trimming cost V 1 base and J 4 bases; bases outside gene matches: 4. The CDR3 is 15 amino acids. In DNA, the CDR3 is TGTGCCAGCAGTTTATTTGGGACAGGGCTCACTGAAGCTTTCTTT. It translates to CASSLFGTGLTEAFF.

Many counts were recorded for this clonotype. The CDR3 sequence is CASSPMGRTLEAFF. The CDR3 DNA follows: TGCGCCAGCAGCCCAATGGGACGGACATTAGAAGCTTTCTTT. The J gene is TRBJ1-1, the V gene TRBV5-1; tentatively, D is TRBD1 (5 bases). There are 14 residues in the CDR3. Trimming shortened V by 4 bases and J by 8 bases, and 18 bases separated the two germline ends. Germline V gene data show CDR1 as SGHRS and CDR2 as YFSETQ.

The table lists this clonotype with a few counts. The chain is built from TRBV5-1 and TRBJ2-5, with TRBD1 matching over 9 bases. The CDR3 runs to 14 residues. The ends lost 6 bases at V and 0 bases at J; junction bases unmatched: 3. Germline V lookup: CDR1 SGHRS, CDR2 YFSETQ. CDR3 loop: CASTDRGYQETQYF. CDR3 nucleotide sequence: TGCGCCAGCACTGACAGGGGGTACCAAGAGACCCAGTACTTC.

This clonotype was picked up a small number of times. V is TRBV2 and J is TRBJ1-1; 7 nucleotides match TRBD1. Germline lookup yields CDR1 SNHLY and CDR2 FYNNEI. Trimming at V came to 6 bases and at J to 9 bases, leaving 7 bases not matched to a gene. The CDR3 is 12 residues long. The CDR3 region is CASSYDRAQAFF. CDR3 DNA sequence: TGTGCCAGCAGCTATGACAGGGCCCAAGCTTTCTTT.

The CDR3 nucleotides read TGTGCCAGCAGCCAACTCTCGCTCCTATCCTACAATGAGCAGTTCTTC. Amino acid sequence: CASSQLSLLSYNEQFF. The V gene is TRBV3-1, the J gene TRBJ2-1; D gene unclear. In germline, CDR1 is LGHDT, CDR2 YNNKEL (reference sequence). V was clipped by 2 bases and J by 1 base, with 12 bases between them. There are 16 residues in the CDR3.

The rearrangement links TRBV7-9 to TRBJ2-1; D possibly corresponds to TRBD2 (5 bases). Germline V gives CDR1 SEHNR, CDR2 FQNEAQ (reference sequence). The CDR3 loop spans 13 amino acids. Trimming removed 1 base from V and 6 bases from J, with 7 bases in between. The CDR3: CASSLVLVNEQFF. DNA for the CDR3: TGTGCCAGCAGCTTAGTACTAGTCAATGAGCAGTTCTTC.

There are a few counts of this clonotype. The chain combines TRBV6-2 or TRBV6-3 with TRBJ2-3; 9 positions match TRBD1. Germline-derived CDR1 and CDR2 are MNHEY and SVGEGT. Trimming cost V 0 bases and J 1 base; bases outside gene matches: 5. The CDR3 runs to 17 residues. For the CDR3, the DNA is TGTGCCAGCAGTTACTCGGGACAGGGCCTAGGCACAGATACGCAGTATTTT. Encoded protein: CASSYSGQGLGTDTQYF.

The CDR3, as DNA: TGTGCCAGCAGACCAAAATTGAACAGGATAAACTATGGCTACACCTTC. Translation gives CASRPKLNRINYGYTF. V is TRBV7-2 and J is TRBJ1-2; D might be TRBD1 (5 bases). Germline-derived CDR1 and CDR2 are SGHTA and FQGNSA. The CDR3 covers 16 residues. The V end was cut by 6 bases, the J end by 2 bases, with 19 bases between.

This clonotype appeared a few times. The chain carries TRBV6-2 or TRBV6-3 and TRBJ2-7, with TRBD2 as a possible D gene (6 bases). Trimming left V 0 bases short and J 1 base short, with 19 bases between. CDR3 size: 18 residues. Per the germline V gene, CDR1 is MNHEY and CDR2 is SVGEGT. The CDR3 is CASSYSSSGGEGSYEQYV. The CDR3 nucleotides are TGTGCCAGCAGTTACTCGAGTAGTGGCGGGGAAGGATCCTACGAGCAGTACGTC.

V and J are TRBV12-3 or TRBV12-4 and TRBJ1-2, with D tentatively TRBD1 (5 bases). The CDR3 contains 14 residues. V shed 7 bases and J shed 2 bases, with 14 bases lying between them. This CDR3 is CASTSRGANYGYTF. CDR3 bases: TGTGCCAGCACCTCGCGAGGGGCCAACTATGGCTACACCTTC.

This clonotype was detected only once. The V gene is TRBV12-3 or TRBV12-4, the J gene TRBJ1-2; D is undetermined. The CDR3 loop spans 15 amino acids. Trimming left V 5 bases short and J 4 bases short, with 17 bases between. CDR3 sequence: CASSLRWTKSYGYTF. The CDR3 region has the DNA TGTGCCAGCAGTCTCAGGTGGACTAAGAGCTATGGCTACACCTTC.

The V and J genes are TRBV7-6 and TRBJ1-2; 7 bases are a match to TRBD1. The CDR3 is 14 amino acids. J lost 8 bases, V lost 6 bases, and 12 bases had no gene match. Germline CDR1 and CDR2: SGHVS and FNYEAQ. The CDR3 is CASRSPGQRTGYTF. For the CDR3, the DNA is TGTGCCAGCAGGTCGCCGGGACAGAGGACGGGCTACACCTTC.

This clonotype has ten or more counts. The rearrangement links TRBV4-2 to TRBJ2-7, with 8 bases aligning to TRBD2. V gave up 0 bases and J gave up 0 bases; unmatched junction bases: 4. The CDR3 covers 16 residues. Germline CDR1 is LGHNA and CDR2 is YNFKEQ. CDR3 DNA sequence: TGTGCCAGCAGCCAAGAGGGCAGCGGGGGCTCCTACGAGCAGTACTTC. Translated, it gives CASSQEGSGGSYEQYF.

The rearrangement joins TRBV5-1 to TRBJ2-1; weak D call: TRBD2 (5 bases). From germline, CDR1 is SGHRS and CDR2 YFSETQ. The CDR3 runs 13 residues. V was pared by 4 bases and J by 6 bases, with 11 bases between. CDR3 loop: CASSQDWANEQFF. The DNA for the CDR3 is TGCGCCAGCAGCCAGGACTGGGCCAATGAGCAGTTCTTC.

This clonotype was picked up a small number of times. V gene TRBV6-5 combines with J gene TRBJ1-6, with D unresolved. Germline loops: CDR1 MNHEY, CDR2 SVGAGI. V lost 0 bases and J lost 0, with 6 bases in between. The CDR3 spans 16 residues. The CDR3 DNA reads TGTGCCAGCAGTTACTCTAGGACCTCCTATAATTCACCCCTCCACTTT. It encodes CASSYSRTSYNSPLHF.

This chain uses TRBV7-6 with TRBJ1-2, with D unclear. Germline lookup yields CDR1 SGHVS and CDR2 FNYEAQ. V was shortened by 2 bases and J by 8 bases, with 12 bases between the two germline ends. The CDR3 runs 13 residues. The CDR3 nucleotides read TGTGCCAGCAGCTTAAGGGAAGGGATCGGCTACACCTTC. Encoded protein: CASSLREGIGYTF.

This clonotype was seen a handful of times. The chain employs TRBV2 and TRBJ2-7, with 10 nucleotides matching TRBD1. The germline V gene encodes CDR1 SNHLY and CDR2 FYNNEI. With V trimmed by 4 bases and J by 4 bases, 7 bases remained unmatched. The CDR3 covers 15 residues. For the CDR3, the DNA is TGTGCCAGCAGTGTAAAGGGACAGGGGATGTACGAGCAGTACTTC. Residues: CASSVKGQGMYEQYF.

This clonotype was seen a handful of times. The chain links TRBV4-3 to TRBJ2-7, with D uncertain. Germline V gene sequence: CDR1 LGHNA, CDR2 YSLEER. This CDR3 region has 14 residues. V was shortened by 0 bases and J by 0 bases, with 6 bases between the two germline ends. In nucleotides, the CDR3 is TGCGCCAGCAGCCAAGAGTGGGCCTCCTACGAGCAGTACTTC. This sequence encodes CASSQEWASYEQYF.

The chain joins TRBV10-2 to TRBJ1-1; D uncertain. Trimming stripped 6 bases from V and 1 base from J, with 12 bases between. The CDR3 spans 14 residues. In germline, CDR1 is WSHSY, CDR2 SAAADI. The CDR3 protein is CASSPTVKNTEAFF. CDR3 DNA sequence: TGCGCCAGCAGCCCGACGGTGAAGAACACTGAAGCTTTCTTT.